This T cell receptor beta chain derives from a study of T cell repertoires in cytomegalovirus infection. As for the study in general: Both a matching HLA type and CMV infection were indicated by public TCR beta signatures. Findings of the study overall: Identification of carriers of CMV plus the relevant HLA was performed using cumulative public TCR beta family frequency. Dominating the ex vivo response were TCR beta clonotypes that were CMV-specific and HLA-C-restricted.

TCRdb reprocessed the reads with MiXCR, giving one entry per CDR3 protein. The sample lists some 940,000 distinct CDR3 sequences; roughly 31% were seen once. The CDR3 has 15 residues. Germline CDR1 is MDHEN and CDR2 is SYDVKM. Trimming pared 3 bases from V and 4 bases from J, leaving 10 bases between. The sample holds a few counts of this clonotype. No antigen is known for it. The TCR was taken from a human donor in good health (CMV status not recorded). Some clones in this sample may be carry-over from other donors' samples. This chain joins TRBV28 and TRBJ1-6; D is unclear. The sample in question was cultured CD8+ T cells from PBMCs, obtained from culture after CMV antigen stimulation. CDR3 amino acids: CASSFPAPYNSPLHF. CDR3 coding DNA: TGTGCCAGCAGTTTCCCCGCACCATATAATTCACCCCTCCACTTT.